This T cell receptor beta chain derives from a study of identical twins (dated by TCRdb to about 2016). For context, the study as a whole: The study deep-sequenced TCR alpha and beta repertoires from monozygotic twins, unrelated adults of various ages and cord blood to test whether fetal clonotypes persist. Replicate twin experiments were performed at different times using different library preparation protocols to rule out contamination.

General findings and caveats noted by the study authors: Because the same donors could not be followed over many years, conclusions were based on cross-sectional statistical analysis. Zero-insertion analyses could be partly confounded by invariant T cells such as MAIT and iNKT, though diverse VJ usage argued against such confounding for most clonotypes. Compared with coincidental sharing between unrelated individuals, out-of-frame TCR alpha sequences shared between twins had an excess of sequences with low generation probability. Recombination models systematically underestimated out-of-frame TCR alpha sharing in monozygotic twins but agreed with sharing between unrelated individuals. Fewer insertions were carried by abundant cord blood beta clonotypes; a weaker similar trend was observed in young adult naive repertoires, while no such trend was observed in memory repertoires. In beta out-of-frame sequences, excess twin sharing was weaker, because having fewer shared sequences lowered the signal-to-noise ratio.

This clonotype was observed a handful of times. Its cognate antigen has yet to be identified. The junction and the germline gene differ at one end; a read error may be behind it. CDR1 and CDR2, looked up from the germline V gene (reference sequence), are LGHDT and YNNKEL. Spanning cysteine to phenylalanine, the CDR3 consists of 16 amino acids. Only the CDR3 part of the read is kept: 48 bases, read in frame from the first base. Every donor in the study was a healthy Caucasian. The researchers also sequenced three unrelated adults who were not twins: a male aged 18 to 29, a male aged 50 to 59, and a female aged 50 to 59. Miltenyi CD45RO+ enrichment and human naive T-cell isolation kits were used to isolate memory (CD45RO+) and naive T cells from PBMC. Library preparation employed 5' RACE. The sample was run on an Illumina HiSeq 2000. Template switching added a universal primer binding site, and the final cDNA carried a unique molecular identifier that allowed TCR cDNA molecules to be counted accurately. First-strand cDNA for TCR alpha and beta chains was synthesized from specific primers in the conserved constant-segment region. To control for contamination, every cDNA library was double barcoded, receiving both a SMART-Mk sample barcode and Illumina barcodes. TruSeq adapter sequences and Illumina sample barcodes were added in two successive PCR steps. The Illumina HiSeq platform was used with custom primers to sequence TCR alpha and beta cDNA libraries. The published analysis was carried out like this. MiGEC processed the raw reads to extract unique molecular identifiers, while MiXCR was used to determine the CDR3 positions. Recombination models were inferred per individual with the repgenHMM and IGoR tools using an EM algorithm. Shared clonotypes were analyzed with the tcR package in R, and sharing was normalized by the product of cloneset sizes. Out-of-frame nonproductive sequences were analyzed to study raw recombination free of thymic and clonal selection effects. TCRdb passed the public sequencing reads through fastp at Q25 and MiXCR, retaining productive beta sequences. Merged by CDR3 protein, the rows form single entries marked with the most common genes and DNA. The V and J calls shown here were made by TCRdb, not taken from the authors' results. Counted in this sample were around 670,000 distinct CDR3 sequences; roughly 6% of them appeared once. 1.5% to 2% of the sample comes from the top ten.

Recombination joined TRBV3-1 with TRBJ1-6, with a weak D call of TRBD1 (5 bases match). This TCR derives from a man aged 18 to 30 in good health. Material for sequencing was naive T cells sorted from blood. The cell subset or site label, read with the paper, signifies: cells isolated with a human naive T-cell isolation kit. The nucleotide sequence reads as follows: TGTGCCAGCAGCCAAGGGAGGGGCTCCAATAATTCACCCCTCCACTTT. It specifies CASSQGRGSNNSPLHF. With the rest looked up from the reference TRBV3-1 and TRBJ1-6 genes rather than sequenced, the full variable domain is DTAVSQTPKYLVTQMGNDKSIKCEQNLGHDTMYWYKQDSKKFLKIMFSYNNKELIINETVPNRFSPKSPDKAHLNLHINSLELGDSAVYFCASSQGRGSNNSPLHFGNGTRLTVT.